The subject of this entry is one T cell receptor beta chain. Treatment defined: randomized to nivolumab then ipilimumab (arm A) or the reverse (arm B). No patient had prior DNA-damaging chemotherapy. The sample is drawn from a study of sequential checkpoint blockade in melanoma. Germline V CDR1 and CDR2: LGHNA, YSLEER. Trimming pared 0 bases from V and 0 bases from J, leaving 12 bases between. This CDR3 has 17 residues. Here immunoSEQ multiplex PCR was the method, and the copy in TCRdb shows in-frame clones only, minus some. The top ten clones hold roughly 20% of a sample with 27,000 or so clones, 77% of them seen once.

The specimen was CD8+ T cells sorted from blood (inferred from file names), collected from a patient given nivolumab and ipilimumab in sequence. The sequence came from a human donor with melanoma. The V gene is TRBV4-3, the J gene TRBJ2-4; D uncertain. CDR3 region: CASSQDPTTLAKNIQYF. CDR3 in DNA: TGCGCCAGCAGCCAAGATCCAACGACATTAGCCAAAAACATTCAGTACTTC.